Listed here are 24 T cell receptor beta chains from one sample, sequenced in a study of siplizumab effects on memory and regulatory T cells. Measured with immunoSEQ multiplex PCR; TCRdb has only the in-frame clones, and not every one. Of tens of thousands of clones listed, 91% are singletons. The sequenced sample was CD8+ T cells sorted from blood. These receptors all come from a human donor in good health.

The V and J genes are TRBV7-9 and TRBJ2-5; 12 nucleotides align to TRBD2. Germline CDR1 reads SEHNR; CDR2 reads FQNEAQ (reference sequence). The CDR3 covers 16 residues. V was pared by 5 bases and J by 4 bases, with 8 bases of the junction left unmatched. The CDR3 sequence: CASSPGLAGPLETQYF. In DNA, the CDR3 is TGTGCCAGCAGCCCAGGACTAGCGGGGCCCCTAGAGACCCAGTACTTC.

CDR3 protein: CASSLAHGPTNEKLFF. CDR3 bases: TGTGCCAGCAGCTTAGCGCATGGTCCTACTAATGAAAAACTGTTTTTT. V and J are TRBV11-1 and TRBJ1-4; no firm D call. This CDR3 has 16 amino acids. Germline V gene sequence: CDR1 SGHAT, CDR2 FQDESV (reference sequence). V gave up 0 bases and J gave up 2 bases, with 10 bases separating them.

V usage is TRBV4-1 and J usage is TRBJ1-1; a weak D match, TRBD1 (6 bases). CDR1 is MGHRA, CDR2 YSYEKL, per germline. With 4 bases removed from V and 11 bases from J, the gap between germline ends came to 11 bases. The CDR3 runs to 11 residues. The CDR3 region has the DNA TGCGCCAGCAGCCTTCAGGGGATCGCTTTCTTT. This gives the protein CASSLQGIAFF.

V usage is TRBV9 and J usage is TRBJ1-1; D possibly corresponds to TRBD1 (5 bases). CDR3 size: 17 residues. Germline CDR1 and CDR2: SGDLS and YYNGEE. Deletions cut 0 bases from V and 2 bases from J, with 17 bases between. This CDR3 reads CASSVATRAGRNTEAFF. CDR3 DNA: TGTGCCAGCAGCGTAGCTACGCGGGCAGGGCGAAACACTGAAGCTTTCTTT.

The DNA for the CDR3 is TGTGCCAGCAGCTTAGTTCGGACTAGCGGGAGGGCCGTGGTGGAGACCCAGTACTTC. Protein: CASSLVRTSGRAVVETQYF. The V call is TRBV7-6, the J call TRBJ2-5; TRBD2 matches 15 bases. This CDR3 region has 19 residues. V trimming: 1 base; J trimming: 5 bases; junction bases outside the gene matches: 11. Germline V gives CDR1 SGHVS, CDR2 FNYEAQ.

The chain couples TRBV19 to TRBJ1-2; D is unresolved. There are 15 residues in the CDR3. V gave up 1 base and J gave up 0 bases, with 9 bases separating them. The germline gives CDR1 LNHDA, CDR2 SQIVND (reference sequence). CDR3 loop: CASSIGGRPNYGYTF. The CDR3 nucleotides are TGTGCCAGTAGTATAGGCGGCAGGCCTAACTATGGCTACACCTTC. Full variable domain (outside the CDR3, taken from reference TRBV19 and TRBJ1-2): DGGITQSPKYLFRKEGQNVTLSCEQNLNHDAMYWYRQDPGQGLRLIYYSQIVNDFQKGDIAEGYSVSREKKESFPLTVTSAQKNPTAFYLCASSIGGRPNYGYTFGSGTRLTVV.

This clone was picked up a small number of times. The CDR3 loop is CASSLGITGTETDEQYF. The CDR3 DNA is TGTGCCAGCAGCTTGGGGATAACCGGGACAGAAACAGACGAGCAGTACTTC. The chain couples TRBV5-6 to TRBJ2-7; TRBD1 aligns across 7 bases. The germline V gene encodes CDR1 SGHDT and CDR2 YYEEEE. Germline trimming cut 0 bases from V and 5 bases from J; bases unmatched to any gene: 14. CDR3 length: 17 residues.

The chain uses TRBV2 and TRBJ1-4, with D perhaps matching TRBD1 (5 bases). This CDR3 comprises 14 residues. Germline V CDR1 and CDR2: SNHLY, FYNNEI. The V end was cut by 2 bases, the J end by 4 bases, with 8 bases between. Here the CDR3 DNA reads TGTGCCAGCAGTGAAACAGGTGGTAATGAAAAACTGTTTTTT. This gives the protein CASSETGGNEKLFF. Full variable domain (rest looked up from reference TRBV2 and TRBJ1-4): EPEVTQTPSHQVTQMGQEVILRCVPISNHLYFYWYRQILGQKVEFLVSFYNNEISEKSEIFDDQFSVERPDGSNFTLKIRSTKLEDSAMYFCASSETGGNEKLFFGSGTQLSVL.

CDR3 residues: CASSEAPGDYEQYF. The DNA of the CDR3 is TGTGCCAGCAGTGAAGCGCCAGGGGACTACGAGCAGTACTTC. The rearrangement joins TRBV6-1 to TRBJ2-7; a weak D match, TRBD1 (6 bases). Trimming shortened V by 0 bases and J by 3 bases, and 9 bases separated the two germline ends. Germline V CDR1 and CDR2: MNHNS, SASEGT. This CDR3 has 14 residues.

This chain connects TRBV6-6 to TRBJ1-2; a weak D match, TRBD1 (5 bases). V lost 6 bases and J lost 6, with 14 bases in between. The CDR3 is 13 amino acids. Germline V gene data show CDR1 as MNHNY and CDR2 as SVGAGI (reference sequence). CDR3 coding DNA: TGTGCCAGCAGCAGCGGGACGGAGCATGGCTACACCTTC. Its translation is CASSSGTEHGYTF.

V and J are TRBV19 and TRBJ2-1; D unclear. Germline-derived CDR1 and CDR2 are LNHDA and SQIVND (reference sequence). This CDR3 comprises 13 residues. The germline V and J ends were trimmed by 8 bases and 8 bases, with 16 bases remaining between them. CDR3 nucleotide sequence: TGTGCCAGTTCCATAACCTCGGGCCATGAGCAGTTCTTC. This codes for CASSITSGHEQFF.

The genes are TRBV7-9 and TRBJ1-1; D remains unclear. CDR3 length equals 13 residues. Trimming took off 6 bases at V and 1 base at J, with 9 bases between the two ends. Germline-derived CDR1 and CDR2 are SEHNR and FQNEAQ (reference sequence). CDR3 DNA sequence: TGTGCCAGCAGGGAGGTGGGGAACACTGAAGCTTTCTTT. Protein: CASREVGNTEAFF.

The chain combines TRBV6-4 with TRBJ2-4; TRBD2 matches at 7 bases. The CDR3 has 16 amino acids. J was trimmed by 3 bases and V by 3 bases; bases with no gene match: 8. CDR1 and CDR2 from the germline V gene are MRHNA and SNTAGT. CDR3 DNA sequence: TGTGCCAGCAGTGAGGACGCGGGAGCCGGCAAAAACATTCAGTACTTC. Translated, it gives CASSEDAGAGKNIQYF.

This clone was seen a handful of times. The chain uses TRBV2 and TRBJ1-2; 7 bases fit TRBD1. There are 14 residues in the CDR3. V lost 6 bases and J lost 7; bases outside the gene matches: 11. Looked up from germline, CDR1 is SNHLY and CDR2 is FYNNEI. The CDR3 is CASRTLRQGPGYTF. CDR3 sequence (DNA): TGTGCCAGCAGAACGTTGAGACAGGGCCCTGGCTACACCTTC.

The chain employs TRBV13 and TRBJ2-7; 12 bases line up with TRBD1. This CDR3 spans 18 amino acids. The V segment lost 5 bases and the J segment 2 bases; nucleotides outside the gene matches: 13. CDR1 is PRHDT, CDR2 FYEKMQ, per germline (reference sequence). The CDR3 DNA reads TGTGCCAGCAGCCTCGGGACAGGGGGCGTCACAGGGCCCTACGAGCAGTACTTC. It yields the protein CASSLGTGGVTGPYEQYF.

This rearrangement joins TRBV19 to TRBJ1-2; 9 nucleotides align to TRBD1. The CDR3 loop spans 15 amino acids. V shed 6 bases, J shed 1 base, and the junction held 6 bases outside the gene matches. In germline, CDR1 is LNHDA, CDR2 SQIVND (reference sequence). The CDR3 protein is CASRPGQGNNYGYTF. CDR3 sequence (DNA): TGTGCCAGTAGACCGGGACAGGGAAATAACTATGGCTACACCTTC.

V and J are TRBV2 and TRBJ2-1; no reliable D call. CDR1 and CDR2 from the germline V gene are SNHLY and FYNNEI. The CDR3 runs 14 residues. The V end was cut by 4 bases, the J end by 3 bases, with 10 bases between. CDR3 sequence: CASSVGVDYNEQFF. CDR3 nucleotide sequence: TGTGCCAGCAGTGTTGGGGTGGACTACAATGAGCAGTTCTTC.

The chain recombines TRBV4-2 with TRBJ2-1; 10 bases are a match to TRBD2. V lost 8 bases, J lost 2 bases, and 3 bases stayed unmatched. There are 14 residues in the CDR3. Germline CDR1 is LGHNA and CDR2 is YNFKEQ. CDR3 in amino acids: CASRTSGTYNEQFF. The CDR3 DNA reads as TGTGCCAGCCGGACTAGCGGCACCTACAATGAGCAGTTCTTC.

V is TRBV5-1 and J is TRBJ2-1; D unresolved. CDR1 is SGHRS and CDR2 is YFSETQ in the germline V gene. V lost 0 bases to trimming and J lost 7 bases, with 2 bases between them. The CDR3 is 11 amino acids. DNA for the CDR3: TGCGCCAGCAGCTTGGGGAATGAGCAGTTCTTC. The encoded protein is CASSLGNEQFF.

This clone was seen once. The genes are TRBV9 and TRBJ2-3, with D unresolved. V was pared by 0 bases and J by 2 bases, with 10 bases between. Germline loops: CDR1 SGDLS, CDR2 YYNGEE. This CDR3 region has 15 residues. The CDR3, as DNA: TGTGCCAGCAGCGTAGTTGGCAGCTACACAGATACGCAGTATTTT. Translated: CASSVVGSYTDTQYF.

The V and J genes are TRBV27 and TRBJ2-1, with TRBD2 identical over 15 bases. Germline V gene data show CDR1 as MNHEY and CDR2 as SMNVEV (reference sequence). The CDR3 has 15 amino acids. The junction had 2 bases not matched to a gene; V was cut back by 4 bases and J by 7 bases. The CDR3 DNA is TGTGCCAGCAGTTCCGGGACTAGCGGGAGGAATGAGCAGTTCTTC. Translated: CASSSGTSGRNEQFF.

The chain combines TRBV9 with TRBJ1-3; 8 bases match TRBD1. Germline-derived CDR1 and CDR2 are SGDLS and YYNGEE. This CDR3 is built from 18 residues. Trimming removed 0 bases from V and 1 base from J; junction bases left unmatched: 9. This CDR3 is CASSVEDRGRYSGNTIYF. CDR3 nucleotides: TGTGCCAGCAGCGTAGAAGACAGGGGAAGGTATTCTGGAAACACCATATATTTT.

This clone was counted only a few times. The V call is TRBV7-8, the J call TRBJ2-5, with D unresolved. The CDR3 sequence is 15 residues long. V was trimmed by 5 bases and J by 1 base, leaving 14 bases between them. Germline CDR1 is SGHVS and CDR2 is FQNEAQ. The CDR3 DNA follows: TGTGCCAGCAGCCGAAGACCGGTGGGCCAAGAGACCCAGTACTTC. Residues: CASSRRPVGQETQYF.

The chain recombines TRBV6-1 with TRBJ1-5, with D unresolved. Looked up from germline, CDR1 is MNHNS and CDR2 is SASEGT. Trimming left V 1 base short and J 5 bases short, with 15 bases between. This CDR3 is 16 amino acids long. The CDR3 reads CASSEVLRAFHQPQHF. The CDR3 region has the DNA TGTGCCAGCAGTGAAGTTCTTAGAGCCTTTCATCAGCCCCAGCATTTT.